The clone carrying this TCR beta chain was seen at least ten times. Its target is not known. The data derive from a study of CD8 T cells in ankylosing spondylitis. A single record per CDR3 protein comes from TCRdb applying MiXCR to the 5' RACE reads. The sample contains some 130,000 distinct CDR3 sequences, around 9.7% of which appear only once. The V end was cut by 5 bases, the J end by 2 bases, with 8 bases between. The CDR3 loop spans 13 amino acids. Germline CDR1 and CDR2: SGHTA and FQGNSA. Study-wide points: Ankylosing spondylitis blood seemed to carry a telltale TCR beta motif made of roughly 8 highly homologous variants.

Sequenced sample: blood, either unsorted or a sorted T cell fraction (not recorded which). This TCR was recovered from a male donor with ankylosing spondylitis or in good health (not recorded which). The chain carries TRBV7-2 and TRBJ2-3; no reliable D call. The CDR3 DNA follows: TGTGCCAGCAGCCCCCAGGTCACAGATACGCAGTATTTT. Translated, it gives CASSPQVTDTQYF.